One and the same sample provided the 19 T cell receptor beta chains below, sequenced in a study of T cells in Graves' hyperthyroidism and ophthalmopathy. Using RNA transcripts as the source, TCR beta CDR3 regions were amplified. The TCR CDR3 first-round RT-PCR relied on the HTBI primer set. TCRdb passed the multiplex PCR reads through MiXCR, listing each CDR3 protein once. The sample contains some 510,000 distinct CDR3 sequences, more than 45% of which appear only once. Sequencing was carried out using peripheral blood or thyroid tissue (not recorded which). The receptors derive from a woman under 30 with Graves' hyperthyroidism.

The chain uses TRBV2 and TRBJ1-5; 7 bases agree with TRBD1. The germline gives CDR1 SNHLY, CDR2 FYNNEI. J lost 1 base, V lost 6 bases, and 12 bases had no gene match. The CDR3 length is 17 residues. The DNA for the CDR3 is TGTGCCAGCAGCGGGACAGTCTTCTCTATGAGCAATCAGCCCCAGCATTTT. Protein sequence: CASSGTVFSMSNQPQHF.

A note on this clonotype: The CDR3 does not end in the conserved phenylalanine or tryptophan, so this is likely a read error. The chain employs TRBV15 and TRBJ1-1; tentatively, D is TRBD1 (5 bases). CDR1 is LNHNV and CDR2 is YYDKDF in the germline V gene (reference sequence). This CDR3 contains 13 residues. Trimming took off 1 base at V and 6 bases at J, with 9 bases between the two ends. Written as DNA, the CDR3 is TGTGCCACCAGCAGAGCCCAGGGAGCTGAAGCTTTCTCT. Its translation is CATSRAQGAEAFS.

With respect to this clonotype: Just one base apart from a much larger clone, this may be a read error. This sequence joins TRBV15 and TRBJ1-5; D is unresolved. The germline V gene encodes CDR1 LNHNV and CDR2 YYDKDF (reference sequence). The length of the CDR3 is 15 residues. Trimming took 4 bases from V and 0 from J, leaving 10 bases between them. CDR3 amino acids: CATSTDRSSNQPQHF. The DNA for the CDR3 is TGTGCCACCAGCACAGATCGGAGTAGCAATCAGCCCCAGCATTTT.

This clonotype was recorded a few times. The chain is built from TRBV2 and TRBJ1-6; TRBD1 is a possible D gene (5 bases). With 6 bases removed from V and 8 bases from J, the gap between germline ends came to 14 bases. The CDR3 runs to 14 residues. CDR1 SNHLY and CDR2 FYNNEI come from the germline V gene. This CDR3 reads CASSRLKGYSPLHF. Here the CDR3 DNA reads TGTGCCAGCAGCAGGCTAAAGGGGTATTCACCCCTCCACTTT.

CDR3 protein: CSAHPPGLAGGEQYF. As DNA, the CDR3 is TGCAGTGCCCACCCTCCGGGACTAGCGGGAGGTGAGCAGTACTTC. The gene calls are TRBV20-1 and TRBJ2-7; 15 positions agree with TRBD2. The CDR3 has 15 residues. J gave up 7 bases and V 6 bases, and 10 bases lay outside the gene matches. The germline gives CDR1 DFQATT, CDR2 SNEGSKA (reference sequence).

This clonotype has a count of ten or more. V usage is TRBV5-4 and J usage is TRBJ2-5; TRBD2 matches 12 bases. The V gene's germline CDR1 is SGHNT and CDR2 YYREEE (reference sequence). V lost 4 bases, J lost 5 bases, and 6 bases stayed unmatched. The CDR3 sequence is 15 residues long. The CDR3 protein is CASSRLAGVEETQYF. In DNA, the CDR3 is TGTGCCAGCAGCAGACTAGCGGGAGTGGAGGAGACCCAGTACTTC.

J is TRBJ1-2 and V is TRBV25-1, with 8 bases lining up with TRBD1. Germline V gene lookup returns CDR1 MGHDK and CDR2 SYGVNS. The CDR3 loop spans 17 amino acids. The junction had 12 bases not matched to a gene; V was cut back by 4 bases and J by 2 bases. The CDR3 spells CASSARDKPGGNYGYTF. In DNA form, the CDR3 reads TGTGCCAGCAGTGCTAGAGATAAGCCAGGGGGCAACTATGGCTACACCTTC.

This clonotype has a single count. At one of its ends the junction is not consistent with the germline gene, which may arise from a read error. The V gene is TRBV7-2, the J gene TRBJ1-2, with 10 bases that match TRBD1. Germline values: CDR1 SGHTA, CDR2 FQGNSA. The CDR3 sequence is 12 residues long. The chain's CDR3 is CASSDDRGPPVF. The CDR3 DNA is TGTGCCAGCAGCGACGACAGGGGGCCCCCAGTCTTC.

The table lists this clonotype with many counts. This sequence joins TRBV6-6 and TRBJ2-7; D is possibly TRBD2 (6 bases). Between the trimmed V and J ends, which lost 2 bases and 2 bases, there was a span of 10 bases. CDR1 is MNHNY and CDR2 is SVGAGI in the germline V gene (reference sequence). This CDR3 comprises 14 residues. This CDR3 reads CASSYEEGPYEQYF. DNA of the CDR3: TGTGCCAGCAGTTACGAGGAGGGGCCCTACGAGCAGTACTTC.

This clonotype was seen a few times. V gene TRBV7-9 combines with J gene TRBJ1-4; D gene uncertain. Germline lookup yields CDR1 SEHNR and CDR2 FQNEAQ (reference sequence). The length of the CDR3 is 16 residues. Deletions cut 5 bases from V and 8 bases from J, with 21 bases between. CDR3 in amino acids: CASSPRSLGDGEKLFF. In nucleotides, the CDR3 is TGTGCCAGCAGCCCTCGGTCGTTGGGTGACGGGGAAAAACTGTTTTTT.

This clonotype was recorded a few times. The rearrangement links TRBV9 to TRBJ1-1, with 10 positions matching TRBD1. After removal of 3 bases from V and 4 bases from J, the junction contained 6 bases not matched to a gene. CDR1 and CDR2 from the germline V gene are SGDLS and YYNGEE. This CDR3 is built from 15 residues. The CDR3 sequence: CASSAERQGATEAFF. CDR3 coding DNA: TGTGCCAGCAGCGCAGAGCGACAGGGGGCCACTGAAGCTTTCTTT.

A few counts support this clonotype. The genes are TRBV12-3 or TRBV12-4 and TRBJ1-5; no definite D call. CDR3 length equals 15 residues. Between the trimmed V and J ends, which lost 5 bases and 7 bases, there was a span of 18 bases. CDR3 sequence (DNA): TGTGCCAGCAGTCCTTCGGTAGGATCTCAACAGCCCCAGCATTTT. Residues: CASSPSVGSQQPQHF.

This clonotype occurred once. The rearrangement joins TRBV20-1 to TRBJ2-7, with 12 bases fitting TRBD2. This CDR3 is 15 amino acids long. J was trimmed by 3 bases and V by 6 bases; bases with no gene match: 9. The V gene's germline CDR1 is DFQATT and CDR2 SNEGSKA (reference sequence). CDR3 in DNA: TGCAGTGCACATGCGCTAGCGGGGGGGGACTACGAGCAGTACTTC. Encoded protein: CSAHALAGGDYEQYF.

This sequence joins TRBV19 and TRBJ1-4; D ambiguous. Germline V gene sequence: CDR1 LNHDA, CDR2 SQIVND (reference sequence). The CDR3 extends over 16 amino acids. V lost 3 bases to trimming and J lost 4 bases, with 15 bases between them. This CDR3 is CASSISGEGYNEKLFF. CDR3 DNA sequence: TGTGCCAGTAGTATCTCAGGCGAGGGTTATAATGAAAAACTGTTTTTT.

The J gene is TRBJ2-7, the V gene TRBV24-1; 11 bases align to TRBD2. CDR1 and CDR2 from the germline V gene are KGHDR and SFDVKD. The CDR3 consists of 17 residues. Trimming at V came to 2 bases and at J to 5 bases, leaving 10 bases not matched to a gene. Here the CDR3 reads CATSDSQGTSGRDEQYF. DNA of the CDR3: TGTGCCACCAGTGATTCCCAGGGGACTAGCGGAAGGGACGAGCAGTACTTC.

The rearrangement uses TRBV24-1 and TRBJ2-6; a weak D match, TRBD1 (5 bases). CDR1 is KGHDR, CDR2 SFDVKD, per germline. V was pared by 4 bases and J by 10 bases, with 13 bases between. CDR3 length equals 14 residues. CDR3 nucleotide sequence: TGTGCCACCAGTGACCCAGACAGTGCTAACGTCCTGACTTTC. The encoded protein is CATSDPDSANVLTF.

The chain uses TRBV19 and TRBJ1-1; D gene uncertain. Germline loops: CDR1 LNHDA, CDR2 SQIVND (reference sequence). Trimming pared 5 bases from V and 5 bases from J, leaving 18 bases between. The CDR3 is 15 residues long. This CDR3 is CASSYTERLLTEAFF. DNA of the CDR3: TGTGCCAGTAGTTACACTGAGAGGTTGTTGACTGAAGCTTTCTTT.

V gene TRBV10-3 combines with J gene TRBJ1-2, with 7 nucleotides matching TRBD1. The CDR3 is 14 amino acids. The V gene's germline CDR1 is ENHRY and CDR2 SYGVKD. J lost 7 bases, V lost 5 bases, and 10 bases had no gene match. This CDR3 reads CAISQDRKLSGYTF. The DNA for the CDR3 is TGTGCCATCAGTCAGGACAGGAAACTGTCTGGCTACACCTTC.

The chain combines TRBV20-1 with TRBJ2-2; perhaps TRBD1 as D (6 bases). This CDR3 spans 13 amino acids. V was cut by 3 bases and J by 1 base, with 6 bases left in between. CDR1 is DFQATT and CDR2 is SNEGSKA in the germline V gene (reference sequence). The CDR3 here is CSARGQNTGELFF. CDR3 in DNA: TGCAGTGCTAGGGGACAGAACACCGGGGAGCTGTTTTTT.